This entry lists 18 T cell receptor beta chains sequenced from one sample in a study of beta chain features in type 1 diabetes. The isolated RNA, all of it, was reverse transcribed, so expressed TCRB transcripts were what got sequenced. Sequencing was performed with immunoSEQ multiplex PCR; in TCRdb, only in-frame clones are kept and a portion is missing. The sample lists about 340,000 clones; under 8.5% were seen once. Sequencing was carried out using central memory CD4+ T cells from blood. The receptors originated from a woman between 18 and 29 years old in good health.

The chain is built from TRBV19 and TRBJ1-5; TRBD1 might be the D (6 bases). This CDR3 is built from 13 residues. V lost 9 bases and J 1 base, leaving 10 bases between the germline ends. The germline V gene has CDR1 LNHDA and CDR2 SQIVND (reference sequence). The CDR3: CASHRESNQPQHF. The CDR3 DNA is TGTGCCAGCCACAGGGAGAGCAATCAGCCCCAGCATTTT.

Only a few counts were recorded for this clone. The chain is built from TRBV6-1 and TRBJ2-1; D may be TRBD2 (6 bases). Germline V gene data show CDR1 as MNHNS and CDR2 as SASEGT. V shed 4 bases and J shed 15 bases, with 25 bases lying between them. The CDR3 covers 15 residues. The CDR3 region is CASSGTFGSSDKWFF. The CDR3 DNA reads TGTGCCAGCAGTGGGACCTTCGGGAGTTCGGATAAATGGTTCTTC.

The chain uses TRBV27 and TRBJ2-7; the D is unclear. The germline V gene has CDR1 MNHEY and CDR2 SMNVEV (reference sequence). This CDR3 region has 14 residues. Between the trimmed V and J ends, which lost 4 bases and 5 bases, there was a span of 15 bases. The CDR3 reads CASSSHNRLNEQYF. CDR3 bases: TGTGCCAGCAGTTCACACAACCGCCTCAACGAGCAGTACTTC.

This clone was seen a handful of times. The chain recombines TRBV14 with TRBJ2-7, with 8 bases identical to TRBD1. The length of the CDR3 is 16 residues. Germline V gene sequence: CDR1 SGHDN, CDR2 FVKESK. The V segment lost 3 bases and the J segment 7 bases; nucleotides outside the gene matches: 14. CDR3 amino acids: CASSHVGTGQLREQYF. The CDR3 DNA follows: TGTGCCAGCAGCCACGTAGGGACAGGTCAATTGAGAGAGCAGTACTTC.

V and J are TRBV27 and TRBJ2-1; TRBD2 is a possible D gene (5 bases). With 6 bases removed from V and 9 bases from J, the gap between germline ends came to 15 bases. The CDR3 spans 13 residues. Germline CDR1 reads MNHEY; CDR2 reads SMNVEV (reference sequence). The DNA of the CDR3 is TGTGCCAGCAGCGAGACCCCCGGGATTGAGCAGTTCTTC. Translating gives CASSETPGIEQFF.

V gene TRBV20-1 combines with J gene TRBJ1-4; no definite D call. Trimming pared 5 bases from V and 5 bases from J, leaving 6 bases between. The CDR3 totals 11 residues. CDR1 and CDR2 (germline): DFQATT, SNEGSKA (reference sequence). CDR3 sequence reads: CSARQNEKLFF. The CDR3 nucleotides read TGCAGTGCTCGACAAAATGAAAAACTGTTTTTT.

The table lists this clone with a few counts. The chain recombines TRBV7-8 with TRBJ2-2; 13 bases are a match to TRBD2. Trimming at V came to 5 bases and at J to 0 bases, leaving 9 bases not matched to a gene. Per germline, CDR1 SGHVS and CDR2 FQNEAQ. This CDR3 contains 19 residues. CDR3 nucleotide sequence: TGTGCCAGCAGCCCCTTGGGACTAGCGGGATTCGCGAACACCGGGGAGCTGTTTTTT. Its protein is CASSPLGLAGFANTGELFF.

The rearrangement links TRBV19 to TRBJ2-5; D may be TRBD2 (6 bases). The DNA end lines up better with TRBJ2-7; the J call may be wrong. This CDR3 contains 15 residues. Germline V gene sequence: CDR1 LNHDA, CDR2 SQIVND (reference sequence). The CDR3, as DNA: TGTGCCAGTAGCAATCCGGGCGGGACGACCTACGAGCAGTACTTC. It is translated as CASSNPGGTTYEQYF.

The genes are TRBV9 and TRBJ1-2; D remains unclear. Trimming left V 1 base short and J 7 bases short, with 14 bases between. The CDR3 is 14 residues long. Germline assignment: CDR1 SGDLS and CDR2 YYNGEE. CDR3 DNA sequence: TGTGCCAGCAGCGTAATAAACCCAGGCTCTGGCTACACCTTC. It yields the protein CASSVINPGSGYTF.

The chain has TRBV29-1 and TRBJ1-2, with D tentatively TRBD1 (5 bases). CDR1 and CDR2 (germline): SQVTM, ANQGSEA. The CDR3 totals 13 residues. V shed 3 bases and J shed 4 bases, with 12 bases lying between them. The CDR3 sequence is CSVEGRDPYGYTF. The CDR3 DNA reads TGCAGCGTTGAGGGCAGGGACCCCTATGGCTACACCTTC.

The rearrangement links TRBV19 to TRBJ2-7; D could derive from TRBD1 or TRBD2 (6 bases each). Germline values: CDR1 LNHDA, CDR2 SQIVND (reference sequence). Trimming shortened V by 4 bases and J by 1 base, and 14 bases separated the two germline ends. This CDR3 region has 15 residues. CDR3: CASSTTGRQSYEQYF. CDR3 DNA: TGTGCCAGTAGTACCACAGGGAGGCAGTCCTACGAGCAGTACTTC.

About this clone itself: This could be a read error, since a much larger clone is one nucleotide away. The chain is built from TRBV5-8 and TRBJ2-5; D uncertain. CDR3 size: 12 residues. The germline CDR1 and CDR2 sequences are SGHTS and YDEGEE. The germline V and J ends were trimmed by 2 bases and 1 base, with 3 bases remaining between them. The CDR3 region is CASSLVQETQYF. DNA of the CDR3: TGTGCCAGCAGCTTAGTCCAAGAGACCCAGTACTTC.

V usage is TRBV4-3 and J usage is TRBJ2-3, with TRBD2 matching 7 bases. This CDR3 spans 15 amino acids. Germline V gene lookup returns CDR1 LGHNA and CDR2 YSLEER. V was clipped by 0 bases and J by 6 bases; unmatched bases: 6. This CDR3 is CASSQEGRAGDTQYF. DNA for the CDR3: TGCGCCAGCAGCCAAGAGGGGAGGGCGGGGGATACGCAGTATTTT.

The rearrangement links TRBV27 to TRBJ1-4; D possibly corresponds to TRBD1 (6 bases). This CDR3 contains 14 residues. CDR1 MNHEY and CDR2 SMNVEV come from the germline V gene (reference sequence). Trimming cost V 5 bases and J 7 bases, with 14 bases left between them. For the CDR3, the DNA is TGTGCCAGCAGTAGGAGGGGGGCTGGTGAAAAACTGTTTTTT. This sequence encodes CASSRRGAGEKLFF.

This clone occurred many times. The chain is built from TRBV7-2 and TRBJ2-4, with D tentatively TRBD1 (5 bases). Germline values: CDR1 SGHTA, CDR2 FQGNSA. Trimming took off 3 bases at V and 12 bases at J, with 9 bases between the two ends. The CDR3 length is 11 residues. CDR3 residues: CASSFQGSQYF. As DNA, the CDR3 is TGTGCCAGCAGCTTTCAGGGTAGTCAGTACTTC.

This chain uses TRBV5-1 with TRBJ2-1; 7 bases align to TRBD2. J gave up 1 base and V 3 bases, and 16 bases lay outside the gene matches. CDR1 SGHRS and CDR2 YFSETQ come from the germline V gene. This CDR3 comprises 19 residues. CDR3 amino acids: CASSSGRVAGTRSYNEQFF. Written as DNA, the CDR3 is TGCGCCAGCAGCTCGGGGAGGGTAGCGGGCACCCGGTCCTACAATGAGCAGTTCTTC.

This clone was observed a handful of times. Other DNA sequences from this sample encode an identical CDR3 as well. The V gene is TRBV11-3, the J gene TRBJ2-3; D possibly uses TRBD1 or TRBD2 (5 bases each). The ends were cut back, 2 bases at V and 3 bases at J, with 9 bases in the middle. The CDR3 length is 14 residues. Germline V gene lookup returns CDR1 SGHNT and CDR2 YENEEA. The CDR3 reads CASSLTGPTDTQYF. DNA for the CDR3: TGTGCCAGCAGCTTAACGGGGCCAACAGATACGCAGTATTTT.

This clone appeared a few times. The chain carries TRBV9 and TRBJ2-7, with 10 positions matching TRBD2. CDR1 is SGDLS and CDR2 is YYNGEE in the germline V gene. This CDR3 contains 16 residues. The ends lost 0 bases at V and 5 bases at J; junction bases unmatched: 8. CDR3 region: CASSVAKREGLDEQYF. In DNA form, the CDR3 reads TGTGCCAGCAGCGTAGCAAAGCGGGAGGGCCTCGACGAGCAGTACTTC.